This note documents a single T cell receptor (beta chain) sequence. This CDR3 spans 15 amino acids. V dropped 1 base and J dropped 0 bases, with 9 bases sitting between them. Germline V gives CDR1 SGHAT, CDR2 FQNNGV. Method: immunoSEQ multiplex PCR; TCRdb's copy keeps in-frame clones and lacks some. The table has roughly 110,000 clones, roughly 89% seen once. This entry belongs to a study of T cell changes during pregnancy in multiple sclerosis. This clonotype was obtained from a female donor with multiple sclerosis, enrolled in a pregnancy study. The rearrangement links TRBV11-2 to TRBJ1-2; D perhaps matches TRBD1 (6 bases). Source: peripheral blood, taken before pregnancy. This chain's CDR3 is CASSLVQGSNYGYTF. CDR3 bases: TGTGCCAGCAGCTTAGTACAGGGTTCTAACTATGGCTACACCTTC.